This record looks at one TCR beta chain sequence and its context. This clonotype was detected ten times or more. Its antigen is not yet known. Base qualities are missing; no much larger clone stands one base away. The roughly 37 donors, aged about 6 to 95 years, were systemically healthy Caucasian individuals from Russia. Each donor gave 8.5 to 10 milliliters of peripheral blood, collected into EDTA-treated Vacutainer tubes. Ficoll-Paque density-gradient centrifugation was used to isolate PBMCs, with at least 6.5 million obtained per sample. Trizol reagent was used to extract total RNA from PBMCs, with at least 6 micrograms per sample. Naive CD45RAhigh/CD27high T cell percentages were measured by flow cytometry on a PBMC aliquot from every donor. Cut back by 4 bases and 7 bases, the V and J ends lie 25 bases apart. In the germline V gene (reference sequence), CDR1 corresponds to SEHNR and CDR2 to FQNEAQ. Counted from cysteine to phenylalanine, this CDR3 has 18 amino acids. Kept here is only the CDR3 DNA, which spans 54 bases and is read in frame from base 1.

The record originates from a study of blood T cells in healthy people across ages (dated by TCRdb to the mid-2010s). A note on the overall study: In model experiments, template switching captured roughly one uniquely barcoded TCR beta cDNA molecule for every two T cells. Donors were grouped into four age groups: young (average 16 years), middle-aged (39), aged (about 60) and long-lived (approximately 78). For two donors (one aged 18 to 30 and one aged 80 or older), the study analyzed two additional independent replicas of 1 million unique cDNA reads from the same blood draw. Donors of different ages were randomly distributed across sequencing lanes to avoid experimental bias. The study measured age-related changes in TCR beta repertoire diversity using deep sequencing normalized with unique cDNA molecular identifiers. Summary of the overall study and its limitations: The long-lived group showed more naive CD4+ T cells, fewer expanded clones and increased TCR diversity than the aged group, suggesting age selection. The percentage of naive T cells measured by flow cytometry correlated strongly with observed TCR beta diversity. Observed TCR beta diversity per million T cells fell roughly linearly with age, and a significant reduction was already apparent by age approximately 41. Estimates of total diversity based on one million sequenced T cells were regarded as lower bounds and as underestimates. Conclusive comparison of naive and antigen-experienced compartments was prevented by the profiling of bulk unsorted PBMCs. Because donor CMV infection status was unknown, age-related changes in expanded clonotypes were potentially confounded.

Library preparation used 5' RACE. The instrument given in TCRdb is Illumina HiSeq 2500. A second PCR of roughly 7 to 11 cycles was performed with a sample-barcoded 5' primer and a J-beta primer mix. Each TCR beta cDNA molecule received a unique molecular identifier from a template-switch 5' adaptor carrying 12 random nucleotides. Each sample yielded at least 3 million CDR3-containing paired-end reads. All of the RNA was converted into first-strand cDNA using the Mint cDNA synthesis kit, with a TRBC-specific oligonucleotide serving as the primer. After uracil-DNA glycosylase treatment, a first 18-cycle PCR used universal primers M1SS and BC2_uni_R on all cDNA. Regarding the original processing steps: For normalization, 1 million high-quality reads, each with a distinct molecular identifier, were randomly selected from each sample. Reads sharing molecular identifiers were discarded rather than binned into consensus sequences. MiTCR, set to a Q25 quality threshold and the strictest error-elimination algorithm, was used for CDR3 identification, clonotype clustering and error correction. Lower-bound total TCR beta diversity was estimated with a nonparametric unseen species model using Euler transformation. TCRdb redid the processing of the public reads, applying fastp at Q25 and MiXCR, and retained in-frame beta chains. Rows are unified per CDR3 protein, each entry keeping the most common DNA and genes. The V and J calls shown here were made by TCRdb, not taken from the authors' results. This sample gives some 550,000 distinct CDR3 sequences in total; less than 60% of them show up just once. The ten largest make up around 23% of the sample.

The sequence links TRBV7-9 to TRBJ1-4, with TRBD1 perhaps the D gene, on 6 matching bases. The TCR sequence derives from an elderly man in good health. Sequencing was carried out using blood. The DNA is as follows: TGTGCCAGCAGCTGGGGAAGGGGACACACAGAGCGGGGTGAAAAACTGTTTTTT. Its protein is CASSWGRGHTERGEKLFF.